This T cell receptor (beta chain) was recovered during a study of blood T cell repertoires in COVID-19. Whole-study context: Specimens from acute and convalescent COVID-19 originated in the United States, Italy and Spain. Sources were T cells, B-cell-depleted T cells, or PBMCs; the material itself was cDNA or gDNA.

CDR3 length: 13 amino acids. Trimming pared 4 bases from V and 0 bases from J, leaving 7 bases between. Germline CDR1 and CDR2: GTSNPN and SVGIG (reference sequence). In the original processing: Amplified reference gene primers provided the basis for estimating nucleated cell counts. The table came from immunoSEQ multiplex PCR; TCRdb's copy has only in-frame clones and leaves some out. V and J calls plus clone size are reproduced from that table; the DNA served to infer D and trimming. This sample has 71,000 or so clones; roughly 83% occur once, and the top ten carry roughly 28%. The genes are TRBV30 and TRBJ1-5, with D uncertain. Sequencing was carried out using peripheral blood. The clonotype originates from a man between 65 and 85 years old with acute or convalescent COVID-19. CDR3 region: CAWNSHSNQPQHF. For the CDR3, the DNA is TGTGCCTGGAACAGTCATAGCAATCAGCCCCAGCATTTT.